This T cell receptor (beta chain) was recorded in a study of breast tumors, draining lymph nodes, adjacent tissues. Notes on the study in general: Most tumor T cells seemingly derive from lymph node, then expand in tumor.

Germline V gene lookup returns CDR1 SGHTA and CDR2 FQGTGA. CDR3 length: 15 residues. The ends were cut back, 5 bases at V and 5 bases at J, with 17 bases in the middle. Points on this clonotype: What it recognizes is unknown.

TCRdb itself ran the multiplex PCR reads through MiXCR, one entry per CDR3 protein. The sample shows approximately 140,000 distinct CDR3 sequences, roughly 33% of them seen only once. The lymph nodes were axillary draining lymph nodes from breast cancer patients. The clonotype originates from a female donor with breast cancer. Some clones in this sample may be carry-over from other donors' samples. The specimen was axillary lymph node tissue. The chain carries TRBV7-3 and TRBJ2-3; D possibly uses TRBD1 or TRBD2 (6 bases each). The CDR3 sequence: CASSQMGGMLDTQYF. The CDR3, as DNA: TGTGCCAGCAGCCAAATGGGGGGCATGTTAGATACGCAGTATTTT.